The T cell receptor beta chain described here comes from a study of shared clonotypes between healthy human individuals (dated by TCRdb to about 2020). Turning to the overall study: A couple of women and a few men aged 18 to 49 years were included in the cohort. To increase sequencing depth and limit assay-specific biases, TCR repertoire library preparation and sequencing were carried out by different laboratories using diverse techniques. Blood TCR repertoires of five healthy adults were deeply sequenced to estimate repertoire size and the extent of clonotype sharing between individuals. Leukapheresis yielded between about 0.85 and 9.5 billion PBMCs per donor. Per donor, three plates each were used for CD4 naive and CD4 memory, two for CD8 naive, and one for CD8 memory.

Using the deep immunoSEQ assay, multiplex PCR amplified TCR CDR3 regions from genomic DNA. Genomic DNA extracted from each cell subset was distributed evenly over all wells of several immunoSEQ 96-well plates, and each plate served as one replicate. Each replicate PCR for sorted subsets received roughly 0.2 ug genomic DNA, equal to tens of thousands of T cell genomes. The purified libraries were quantified using a Qubit 3.0 fluorometer, sized with a Bioanalyzer 2100, and then quantified again using the KAPA Library Quantification kit. Each immunoSEQ 96-well plate was sequenced on its own single-read 150-cycle Illumina NextSeq 550 flow cell. In the authors' own workflow: Because only junctional sequences without quality scores were contained in the immunoSEQ output, filtering matching that applied to full-length reads could not be performed. Sequences were annotated with PyIR, a Python wrapper for IgBLAST v1.9, using IMGT germline references to assign V/J genes and CDR3. Reads were filtered out if the reads had weak V/J assignments (E-value above 1e-6), no CDR3, stop codons, out-of-frame junctions, or ambiguous translated residues. A V3J clonotype was defined by an identical inferred V gene, J gene, and CDR3 amino acid sequence. To compute the percentage overlap between repertoires, the number of shared unique clonotypes was divided by the size of the smaller repertoire. Richness of each repertoire was evaluated using RTK rarefaction, the Chao1 estimator, and Recon v2.1 estimates of unobserved clonotypes. OLGA was used to compute generation probabilities for all TCRbeta clonotypes that the gDNA method yielded from a handful of donors. Held by TCRdb, this immuneACCESS table contains in-frame sequences only and omits some clones. Under half of the omission traces to an unresolved V gene where checked; the cause of the rest is unknown. V and J calls plus clone size are reproduced from that table; the DNA served to infer D and trimming. A total of roughly 400,000 clones appear in this sample, about 96% of them only once. The ten largest clones capture around 0.32% of the sample.

The CDR3 contains 13 residues, cysteine and phenylalanine counted. This entry keeps only the CDR3 DNA: 39 bases, framed from base 1. Between the V and J ends, shortened by 5 bases and 7 bases respectively, the junction contains 12 bases. From a lookup of the germline V gene, CDR1 and CDR2 are SGHVS and FQNEAQ. Donors were healthy HIV-negative adults with no recently reported acute infections or vaccinations. Every donor was a Caucasian adult living in Nashville, Tennessee, USA. CD8 memory samples consisted of magnetically selected CD45RO+ cells combined with CCR7-negative CD45RA+ effector memory (TemRA) cells. Blood was obtained by leukapheresis, after which PBMCs were separated by Ficoll-Histopaque density gradient centrifugation and cryopreserved in liquid nitrogen vapor phase. Purity and quantity of every magnetically sorted T cell population were checked by analytical flow cytometry. Genomic DNA was isolated from each sorted fraction and quantified by UV absorbance on a Nanodrop 2000c.

The paper's findings and limits, for the study overall: Pairwise subsampling indicated that sequencing depth was expected to affect the degree of clonotype sharing among donors. Clonotypes shared by all four sorted-subset donors showed higher generation probabilities than non-shared clonotypes. Naive subsets generally had larger estimated clonotype richness than memory subsets. Because the study included only a small number of donors, the genetic and exposure-history diversity represented was limited. Across four donors, around 5% of naive CD4, more than 3% of naive CD8, 2.3% of memory CD4, and approximately 0.4% of memory CD8 clonotypes were shared. Sampling was limited to blood, and TCR repertoires in tissue likely differ from TCR repertoires in blood. Rarefaction of sorted-subset datasets indicated incomplete sequencing despite the large sequencing depth.

In the case of this clone: The clone's antigen remains unknown. No clone much larger than this one lies a single base away; base qualities are absent.

The sequence came from a man aged 25 to 45 in good health. This receptor chain uses TRBV7-8 and TRBJ2-1; too little of a D gene remains to name it. The sample comprised memory CD8+ T cells sorted from blood. The meaning of the sample's cell subset or site label: CD45RO+ cells pooled with CCR7-negative TemRA cells. The DNA is TGTGCCAGCAGCCAAGGACCTCAGAATGAGCAGTTCTTC. It encodes CASSQGPQNEQFF.